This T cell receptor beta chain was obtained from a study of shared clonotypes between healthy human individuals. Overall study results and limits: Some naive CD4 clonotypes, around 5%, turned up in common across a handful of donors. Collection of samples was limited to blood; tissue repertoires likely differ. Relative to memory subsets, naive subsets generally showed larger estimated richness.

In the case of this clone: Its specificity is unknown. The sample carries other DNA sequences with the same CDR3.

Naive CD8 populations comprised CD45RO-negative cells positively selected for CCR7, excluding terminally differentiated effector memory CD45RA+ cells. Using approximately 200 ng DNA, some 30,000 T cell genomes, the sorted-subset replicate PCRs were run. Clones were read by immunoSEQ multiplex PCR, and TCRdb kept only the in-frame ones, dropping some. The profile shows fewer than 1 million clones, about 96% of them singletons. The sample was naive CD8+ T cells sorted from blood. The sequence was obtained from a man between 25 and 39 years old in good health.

The DNA for the CDR3 is TGTGCCAGCAGCGTAGGAGGGGGCGGAAGCTACGAGCAGTACTTC. It codes for CASSVGGGGSYEQYF. The chain carries TRBV9 and TRBJ2-7; 7 bases fit TRBD1. Germline trimming cut 0 bases from V and 3 bases from J; bases unmatched to any gene: 6. The CDR3 has 15 residues. Germline V CDR1 and CDR2: SGDLS, YYNGEE.